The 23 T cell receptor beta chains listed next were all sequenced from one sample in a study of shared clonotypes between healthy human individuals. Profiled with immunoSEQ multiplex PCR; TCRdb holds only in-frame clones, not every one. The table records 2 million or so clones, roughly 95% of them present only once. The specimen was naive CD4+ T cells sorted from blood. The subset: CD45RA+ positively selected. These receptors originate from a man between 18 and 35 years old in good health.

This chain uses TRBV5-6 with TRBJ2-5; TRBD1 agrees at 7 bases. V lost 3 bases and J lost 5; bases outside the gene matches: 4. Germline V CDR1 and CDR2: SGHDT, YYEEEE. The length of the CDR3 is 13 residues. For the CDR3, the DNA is TGTGCCAGCAGCTGGGACAGCCGGGAGACCCAGTACTTC. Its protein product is CASSWDSRETQYF.

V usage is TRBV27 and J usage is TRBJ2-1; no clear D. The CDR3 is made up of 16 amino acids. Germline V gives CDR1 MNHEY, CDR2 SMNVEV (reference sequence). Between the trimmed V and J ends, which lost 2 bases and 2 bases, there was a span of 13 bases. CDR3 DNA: TGTGCCAGCAGTTTAGGGCTGACCTACCCCTACAATGAGCAGTTCTTC. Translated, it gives CASSLGLTYPYNEQFF.

This CDR3 reads CASLPGGAYEQYF. DNA of the CDR3: TGTGCCAGCCTTCCGGGGGGCGCCTACGAGCAGTACTTC. The V gene is TRBV10-3, the J gene TRBJ2-7, with D tentatively TRBD2 (7 bases). Germline loops: CDR1 ENHRY, CDR2 SYGVKD. This CDR3 comprises 13 residues. V shed 10 bases and J shed 2 bases, with 15 bases lying between them.

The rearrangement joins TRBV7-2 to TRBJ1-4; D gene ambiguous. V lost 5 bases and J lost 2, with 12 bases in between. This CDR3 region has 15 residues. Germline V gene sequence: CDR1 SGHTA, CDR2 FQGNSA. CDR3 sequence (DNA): TGTGCCAGCAGCCCCGTTGGATACACTAATGAAAAACTGTTTTTT. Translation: CASSPVGYTNEKLFF.

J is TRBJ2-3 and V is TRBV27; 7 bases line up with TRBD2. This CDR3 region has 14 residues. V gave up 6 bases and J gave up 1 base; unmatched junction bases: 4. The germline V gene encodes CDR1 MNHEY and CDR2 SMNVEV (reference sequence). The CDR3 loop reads CASRRSGGTDTQYF. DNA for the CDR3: TGTGCCAGCAGAAGAAGCGGGGGCACAGATACGCAGTATTTT.

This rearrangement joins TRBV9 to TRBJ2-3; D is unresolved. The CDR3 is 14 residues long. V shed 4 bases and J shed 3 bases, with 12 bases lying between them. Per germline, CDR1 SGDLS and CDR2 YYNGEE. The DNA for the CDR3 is TGTGCCAGCAGCCCCGGTGGTCGGACAGATACGCAGTATTTT. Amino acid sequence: CASSPGGRTDTQYF.

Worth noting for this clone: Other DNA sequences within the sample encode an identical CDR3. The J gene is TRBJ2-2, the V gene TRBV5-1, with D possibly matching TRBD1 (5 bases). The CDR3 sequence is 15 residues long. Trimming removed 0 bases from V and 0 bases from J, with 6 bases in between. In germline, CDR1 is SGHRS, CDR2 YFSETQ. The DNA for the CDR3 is TGCGCCAGCAGCTTGGGGACACCGAACACCGGGGAGCTGTTTTTT. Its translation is CASSLGTPNTGELFF.

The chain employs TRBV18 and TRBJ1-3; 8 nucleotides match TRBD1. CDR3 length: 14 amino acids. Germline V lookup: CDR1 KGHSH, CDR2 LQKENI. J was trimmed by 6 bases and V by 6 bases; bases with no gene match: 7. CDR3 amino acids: CASSGTGYENTIYF. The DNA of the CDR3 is TGTGCCAGCTCCGGGACAGGCTATGAAAACACCATATATTTT.

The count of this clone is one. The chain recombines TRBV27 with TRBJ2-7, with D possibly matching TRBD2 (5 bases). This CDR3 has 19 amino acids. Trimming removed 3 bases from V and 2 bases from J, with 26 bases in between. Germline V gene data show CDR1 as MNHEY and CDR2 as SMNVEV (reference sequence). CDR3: CASSFSPGSLAPCTYEQYF. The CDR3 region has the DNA TGTGCCAGCAGTTTCTCCCCGGGCAGCTTAGCGCCCTGCACCTACGAGCAGTACTTC.

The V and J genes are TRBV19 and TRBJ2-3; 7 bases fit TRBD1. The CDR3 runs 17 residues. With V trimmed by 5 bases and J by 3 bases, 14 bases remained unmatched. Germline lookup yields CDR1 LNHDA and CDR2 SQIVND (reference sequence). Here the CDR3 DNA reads TGTGCCAGTAGTTCCGATAATCGGGACAGAGTAACAGATACGCAGTATTTT. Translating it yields CASSSDNRDRVTDTQYF.

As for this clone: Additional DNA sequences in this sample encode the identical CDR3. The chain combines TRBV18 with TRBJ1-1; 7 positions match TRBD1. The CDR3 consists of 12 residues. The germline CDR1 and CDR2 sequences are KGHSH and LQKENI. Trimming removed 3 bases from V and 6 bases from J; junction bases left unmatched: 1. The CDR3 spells CASSPGTAEAFF. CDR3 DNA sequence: TGTGCCAGCTCACCGGGGACAGCTGAAGCTTTCTTT.

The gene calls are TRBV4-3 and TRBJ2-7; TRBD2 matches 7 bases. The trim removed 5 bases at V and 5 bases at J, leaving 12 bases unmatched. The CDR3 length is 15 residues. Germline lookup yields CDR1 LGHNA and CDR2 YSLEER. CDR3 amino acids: CASSKEAAGAHEQYF. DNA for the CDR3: TGCGCCAGCAGCAAGGAAGCGGCGGGAGCCCACGAGCAGTACTTC.

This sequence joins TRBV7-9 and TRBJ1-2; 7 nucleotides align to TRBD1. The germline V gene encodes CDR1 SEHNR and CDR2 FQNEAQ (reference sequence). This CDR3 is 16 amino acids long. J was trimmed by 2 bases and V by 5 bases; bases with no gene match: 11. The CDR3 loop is CASSRHLDRANYGYTF. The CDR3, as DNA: TGTGCCAGCAGCCGCCACCTCGACAGGGCGAACTATGGCTACACCTTC.

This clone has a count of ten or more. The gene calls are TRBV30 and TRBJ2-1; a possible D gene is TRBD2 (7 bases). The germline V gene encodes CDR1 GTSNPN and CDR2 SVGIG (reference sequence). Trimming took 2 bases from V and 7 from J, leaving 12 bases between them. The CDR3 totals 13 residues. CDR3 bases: TGTGCCTGGAGTTCGGGGGGCGCGAATGAGCAGTTCTTC. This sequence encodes CAWSSGGANEQFF. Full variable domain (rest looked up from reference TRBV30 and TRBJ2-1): SQTIHQWPATLVQPVGSPLSLECTVEGTSNPNLYWYRQAAGRGLQLLFYSVGIGQISSEVPQNLSASRPQDRQFILSSKKLLLSDSGFYLCAWSSGGANEQFFGPGTRLTVL.

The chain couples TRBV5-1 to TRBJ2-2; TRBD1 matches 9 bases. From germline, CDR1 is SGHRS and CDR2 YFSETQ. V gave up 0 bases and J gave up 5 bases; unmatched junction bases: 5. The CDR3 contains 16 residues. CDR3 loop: CASSLVLGQGTGELFF. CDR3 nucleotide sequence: TGCGCCAGCAGCTTGGTCCTGGGACAGGGAACCGGGGAGCTGTTTTTT.

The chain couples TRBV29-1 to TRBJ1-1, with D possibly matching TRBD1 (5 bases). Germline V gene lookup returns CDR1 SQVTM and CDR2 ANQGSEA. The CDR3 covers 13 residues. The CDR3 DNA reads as TGCAGAGGGGCGGACACCCCCCTTACTGAAGCTTTCTTT. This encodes CRGADTPLTEAFF.

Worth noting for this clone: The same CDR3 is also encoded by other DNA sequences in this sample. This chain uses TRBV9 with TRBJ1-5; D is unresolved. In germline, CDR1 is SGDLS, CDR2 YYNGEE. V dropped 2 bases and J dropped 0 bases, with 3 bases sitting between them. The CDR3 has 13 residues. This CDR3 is CASSVSSNQPQHF. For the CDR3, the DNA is TGTGCCAGCAGCGTTAGTAGCAATCAGCCCCAGCATTTT.

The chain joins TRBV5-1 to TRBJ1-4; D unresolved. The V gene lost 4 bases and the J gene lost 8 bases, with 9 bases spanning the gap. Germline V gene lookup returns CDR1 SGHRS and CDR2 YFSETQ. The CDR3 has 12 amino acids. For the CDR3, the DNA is TGCGCCAGCAGCGGGGAAGGAGAAAAACTGTTTTTT. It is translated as CASSGEGEKLFF.

The CDR3: CASSIDRGSEQYF. Written as DNA, the CDR3 is TGCGCCAGCAGCATAGACAGGGGTTCCGAGCAGTACTTC. V usage is TRBV5-1 and J usage is TRBJ2-7; 8 bases are a match to TRBD1. Germline CDR1 SGHRS, CDR2 YFSETQ. The CDR3 loop spans 13 amino acids. The trim removed 4 bases at V and 6 bases at J, leaving 6 bases unmatched.

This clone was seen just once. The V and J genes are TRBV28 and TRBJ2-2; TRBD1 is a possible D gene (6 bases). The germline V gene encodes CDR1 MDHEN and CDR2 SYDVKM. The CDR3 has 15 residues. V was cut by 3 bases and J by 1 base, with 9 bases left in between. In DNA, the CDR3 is TGTGCCAGCAGTTTTGGGGACATGAACACCGGGGAGCTGTTTTTT. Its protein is CASSFGDMNTGELFF.

The CDR3 DNA sequence: TGTGCCAGCAGCAGCCAGGTGGAATGGTCTGGAAACACCATATATTTT. Its protein is CASSSQVEWSGNTIYF. The chain has TRBV7-2 and TRBJ1-3; D gene uncertain. This CDR3 comprises 16 residues. Germline-derived CDR1 and CDR2 are SGHTA and FQGNSA. With 5 bases removed from V and 1 base from J, the gap between germline ends came to 15 bases.

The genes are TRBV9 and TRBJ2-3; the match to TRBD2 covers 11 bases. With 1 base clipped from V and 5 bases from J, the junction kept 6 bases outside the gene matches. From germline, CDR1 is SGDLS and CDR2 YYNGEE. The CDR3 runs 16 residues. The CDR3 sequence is CASSVTLAGGGDTQYF. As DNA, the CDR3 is TGTGCCAGCAGCGTAACTCTAGCGGGGGGTGGAGATACGCAGTATTTT.

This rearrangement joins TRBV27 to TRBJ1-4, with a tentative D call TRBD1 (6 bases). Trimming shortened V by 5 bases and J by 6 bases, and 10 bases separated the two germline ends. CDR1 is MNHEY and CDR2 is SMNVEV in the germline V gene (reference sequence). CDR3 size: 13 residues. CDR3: CASSQNRDEKLFF. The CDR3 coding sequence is TGTGCCAGCAGTCAGAACAGGGATGAAAAACTGTTTTTT. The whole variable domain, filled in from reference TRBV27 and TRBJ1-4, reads EAQVTQNPRYLITVTGKKLTVTCSQNMNHEYMSWYRQDPGLGLRQIYYSMNVEVTDKGDVPEGYKVSRKEKRNFPLILESPSPNQTSLYFCASSQNRDEKLFFGSGTQLSVL.